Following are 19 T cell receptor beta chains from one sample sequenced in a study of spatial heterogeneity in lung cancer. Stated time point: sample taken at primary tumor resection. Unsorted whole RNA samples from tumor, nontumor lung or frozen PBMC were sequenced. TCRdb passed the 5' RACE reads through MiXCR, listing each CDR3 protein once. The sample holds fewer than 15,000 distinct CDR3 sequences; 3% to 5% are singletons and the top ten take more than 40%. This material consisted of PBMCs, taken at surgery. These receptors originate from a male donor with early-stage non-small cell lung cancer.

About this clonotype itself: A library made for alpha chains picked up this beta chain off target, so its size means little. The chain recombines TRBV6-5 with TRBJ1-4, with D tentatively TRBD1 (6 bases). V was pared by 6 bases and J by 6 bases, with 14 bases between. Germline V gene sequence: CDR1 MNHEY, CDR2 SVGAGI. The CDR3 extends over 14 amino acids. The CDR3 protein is CASRPGEADEKLFF. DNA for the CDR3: TGTGCCAGCAGACCAGGGGAGGCTGATGAAAAACTGTTTTTT.

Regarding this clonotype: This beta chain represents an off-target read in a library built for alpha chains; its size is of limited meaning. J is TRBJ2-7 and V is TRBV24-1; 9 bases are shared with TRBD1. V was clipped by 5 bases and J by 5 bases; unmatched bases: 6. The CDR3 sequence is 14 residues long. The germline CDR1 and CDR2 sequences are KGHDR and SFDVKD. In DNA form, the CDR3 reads TGTGCCACCAGTGGCCGACAGGGGGTTCACGAGCAGTACTTC. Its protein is CATSGRQGVHEQYF.

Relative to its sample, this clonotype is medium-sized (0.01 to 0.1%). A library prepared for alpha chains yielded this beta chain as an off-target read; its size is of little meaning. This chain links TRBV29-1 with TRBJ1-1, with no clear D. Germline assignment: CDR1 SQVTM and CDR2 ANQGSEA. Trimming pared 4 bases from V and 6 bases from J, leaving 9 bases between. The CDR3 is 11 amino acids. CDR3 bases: TGCAGCGTTGTCCAGAGGGCTGAAGCTTTCTTT. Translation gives CSVVQRAEAFF.

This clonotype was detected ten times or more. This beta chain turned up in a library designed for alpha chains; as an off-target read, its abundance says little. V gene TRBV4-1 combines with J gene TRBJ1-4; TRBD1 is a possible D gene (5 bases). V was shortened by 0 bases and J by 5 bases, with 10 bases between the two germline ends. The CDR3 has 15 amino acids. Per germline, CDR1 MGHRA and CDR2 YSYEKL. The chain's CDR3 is CASSQDGHRNEKLFF. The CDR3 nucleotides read TGCGCCAGCAGCCAAGATGGACACCGCAATGAAAAACTGTTTTTT.

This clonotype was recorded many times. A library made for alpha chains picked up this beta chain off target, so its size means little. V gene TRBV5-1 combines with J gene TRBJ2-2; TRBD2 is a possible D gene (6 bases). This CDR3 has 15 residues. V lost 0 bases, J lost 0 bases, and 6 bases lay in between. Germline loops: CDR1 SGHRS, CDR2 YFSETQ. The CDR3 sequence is CASSLGGTNTGELFF. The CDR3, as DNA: TGCGCCAGCAGCTTGGGCGGGACGAACACCGGGGAGCTGTTTTTT.

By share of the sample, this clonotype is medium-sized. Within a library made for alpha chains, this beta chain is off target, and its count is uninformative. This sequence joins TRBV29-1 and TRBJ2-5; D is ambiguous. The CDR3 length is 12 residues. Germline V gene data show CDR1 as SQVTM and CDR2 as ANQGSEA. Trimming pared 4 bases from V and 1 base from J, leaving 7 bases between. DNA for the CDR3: TGCAGCGTTGTCGACGGCCAAGAGACCCAGTACTTC. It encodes CSVVDGQETQYF.

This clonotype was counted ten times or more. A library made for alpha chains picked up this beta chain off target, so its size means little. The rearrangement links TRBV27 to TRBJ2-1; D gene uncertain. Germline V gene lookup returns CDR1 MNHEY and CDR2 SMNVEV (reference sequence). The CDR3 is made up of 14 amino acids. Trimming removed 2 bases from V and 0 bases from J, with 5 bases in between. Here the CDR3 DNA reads TGTGCCAGCAGTTTAATGGTCTCCTACAATGAGCAGTTCTTC. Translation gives CASSLMVSYNEQFF.

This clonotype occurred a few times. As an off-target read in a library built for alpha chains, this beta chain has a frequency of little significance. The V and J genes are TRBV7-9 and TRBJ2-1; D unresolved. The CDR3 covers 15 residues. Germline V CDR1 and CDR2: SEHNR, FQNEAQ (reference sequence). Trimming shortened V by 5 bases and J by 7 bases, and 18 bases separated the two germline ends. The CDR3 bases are TGTGCCAGCAGCCCTACGTCCCCCGGGTGGAATGAGCAGTTCTTC. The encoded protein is CASSPTSPGWNEQFF.

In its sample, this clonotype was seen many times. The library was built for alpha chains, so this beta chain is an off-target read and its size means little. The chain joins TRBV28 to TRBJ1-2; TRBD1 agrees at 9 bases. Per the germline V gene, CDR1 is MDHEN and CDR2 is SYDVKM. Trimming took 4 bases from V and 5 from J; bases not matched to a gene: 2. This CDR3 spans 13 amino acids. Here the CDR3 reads CASSSGQGYGYTF. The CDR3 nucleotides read TGTGCCAGCAGTTCGGGACAGGGATATGGCTACACCTTC.

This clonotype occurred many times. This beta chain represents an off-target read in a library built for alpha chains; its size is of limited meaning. The CDR3 nucleotides are TGTGCCAGCAGTTCCCAAGGAGCGGATACGCAGTATTTT. The encoded protein is CASSSQGADTQYF. This chain joins TRBV27 and TRBJ2-3; D is unresolved. This CDR3 is 13 amino acids long. Germline assignment: CDR1 MNHEY and CDR2 SMNVEV (reference sequence). Trimming shortened V by 4 bases and J by 6 bases, and 11 bases separated the two germline ends.

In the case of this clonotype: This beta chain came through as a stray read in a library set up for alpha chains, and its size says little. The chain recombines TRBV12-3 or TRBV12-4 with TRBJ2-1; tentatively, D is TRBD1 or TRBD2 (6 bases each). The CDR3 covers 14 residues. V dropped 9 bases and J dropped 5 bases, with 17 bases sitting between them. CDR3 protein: CARRGGFRHNEQFF. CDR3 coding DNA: TGTGCCAGGAGAGGGGGGTTTAGGCACAATGAGCAGTTCTTC.

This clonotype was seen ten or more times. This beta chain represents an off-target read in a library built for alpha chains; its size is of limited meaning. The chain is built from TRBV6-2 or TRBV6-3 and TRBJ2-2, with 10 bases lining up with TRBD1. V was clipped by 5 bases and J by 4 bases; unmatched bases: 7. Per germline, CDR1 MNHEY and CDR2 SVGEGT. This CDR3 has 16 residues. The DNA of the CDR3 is TGTGCCAGCAGTGGCGCCCGGACAGGGGGCACCGGGGAGCTGTTTTTT. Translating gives CASSGARTGGTGELFF.

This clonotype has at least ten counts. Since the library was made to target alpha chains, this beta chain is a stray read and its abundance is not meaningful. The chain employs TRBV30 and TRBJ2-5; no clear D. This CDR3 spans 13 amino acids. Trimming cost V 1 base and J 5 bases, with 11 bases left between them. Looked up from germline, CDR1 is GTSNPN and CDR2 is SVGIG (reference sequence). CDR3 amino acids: CAWSGTGGETQYF. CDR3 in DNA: TGTGCCTGGAGTGGGACCGGTGGGGAGACCCAGTACTTC.

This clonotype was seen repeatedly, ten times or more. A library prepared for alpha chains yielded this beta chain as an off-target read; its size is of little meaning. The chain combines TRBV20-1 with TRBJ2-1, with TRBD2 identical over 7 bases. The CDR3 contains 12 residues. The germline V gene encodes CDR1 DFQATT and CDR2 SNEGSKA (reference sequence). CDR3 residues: CSPGGRSHEQFF. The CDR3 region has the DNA TGCAGCCCCGGGGGGAGATCGCACGAGCAGTTCTTC.

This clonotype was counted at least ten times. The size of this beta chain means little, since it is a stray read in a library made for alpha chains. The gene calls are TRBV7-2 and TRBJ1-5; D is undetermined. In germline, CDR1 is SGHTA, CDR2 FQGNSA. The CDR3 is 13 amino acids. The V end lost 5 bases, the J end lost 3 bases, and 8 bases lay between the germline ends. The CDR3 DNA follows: TGTGCCAGCAGCCTCGTCTTCAATCAGCCCCAGCATTTT. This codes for CASSLVFNQPQHF.

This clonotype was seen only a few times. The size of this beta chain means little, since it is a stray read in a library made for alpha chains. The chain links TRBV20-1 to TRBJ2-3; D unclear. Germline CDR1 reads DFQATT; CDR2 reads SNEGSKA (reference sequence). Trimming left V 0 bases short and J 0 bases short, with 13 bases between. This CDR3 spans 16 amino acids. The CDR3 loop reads CSARDQFGPSTDTQYF. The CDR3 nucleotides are TGCAGTGCTAGAGATCAGTTCGGACCTAGCACAGATACGCAGTATTTT.

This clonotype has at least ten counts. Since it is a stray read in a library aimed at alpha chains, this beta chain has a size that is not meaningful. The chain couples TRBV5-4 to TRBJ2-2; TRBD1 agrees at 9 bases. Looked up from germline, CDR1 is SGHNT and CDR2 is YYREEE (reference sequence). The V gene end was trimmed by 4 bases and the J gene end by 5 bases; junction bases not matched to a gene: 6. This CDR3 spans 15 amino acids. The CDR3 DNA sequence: TGTGCCAGCAGCCGGGACAGGGCAACAACCGGGGAGCTGTTTTTT. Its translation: CASSRDRATTGELFF. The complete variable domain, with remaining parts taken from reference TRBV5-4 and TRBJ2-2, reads ETGVTQSPTHLIKTRGQQVTLRCSSQSGHNTVSWYQQALGQGPQFIFQYYREEENGRGNFPPRFSGLQFPNYSSELNVNALELDDSALYLCASSRDRATTGELFFGEGSRLTVL.

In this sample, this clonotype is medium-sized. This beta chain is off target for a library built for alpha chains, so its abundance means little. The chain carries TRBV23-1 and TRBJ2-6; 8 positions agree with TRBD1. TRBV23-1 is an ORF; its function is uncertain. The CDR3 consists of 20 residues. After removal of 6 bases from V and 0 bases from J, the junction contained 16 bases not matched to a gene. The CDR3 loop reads CASSRPGTGFEGSGANVLTF. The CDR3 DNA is TGCGCCAGCAGCCGTCCCGGGACAGGCTTTGAGGGCTCTGGGGCCAACGTCCTGACTTTC.

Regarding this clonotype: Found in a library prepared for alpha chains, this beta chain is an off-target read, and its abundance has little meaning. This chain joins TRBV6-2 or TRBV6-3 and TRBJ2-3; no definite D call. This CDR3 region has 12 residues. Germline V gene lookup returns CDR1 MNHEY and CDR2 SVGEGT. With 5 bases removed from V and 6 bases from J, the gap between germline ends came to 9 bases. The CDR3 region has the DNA TGTGCCAGCAGTCAAGGACGGGATACGCAGTATTTT. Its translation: CASSQGRDTQYF.